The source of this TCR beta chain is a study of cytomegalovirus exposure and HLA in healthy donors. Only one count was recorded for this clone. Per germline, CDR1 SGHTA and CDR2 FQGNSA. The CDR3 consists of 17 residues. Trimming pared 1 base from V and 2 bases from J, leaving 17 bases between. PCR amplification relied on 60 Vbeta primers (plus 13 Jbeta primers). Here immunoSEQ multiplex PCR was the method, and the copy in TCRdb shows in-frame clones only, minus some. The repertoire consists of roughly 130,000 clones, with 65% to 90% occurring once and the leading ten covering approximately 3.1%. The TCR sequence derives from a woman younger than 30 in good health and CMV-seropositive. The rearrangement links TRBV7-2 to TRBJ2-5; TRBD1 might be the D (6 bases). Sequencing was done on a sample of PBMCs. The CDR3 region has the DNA TGTGCCAGCAGCTTAGAACCCTCCAGGGGAATGCAAGAGACCCAGTACTTC. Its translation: CASSLEPSRGMQETQYF.